Listed below are T cell receptor beta chains from one sample, sequenced in a study of T-cell memory formation after mild COVID-19. MiXCR, applied by TCRdb to the 5' RACE reads, yields one record per CDR3 protein. This table holds 550,000 to 600,000 distinct CDR3 sequences, around a sixth found once. The sample taken for sequencing was PBMCs or a T cell subset sorted from them (not recorded which). These receptors were obtained from an adult woman who had mild COVID-19 (a few samples of this study predate the infection). Cell type and time point are not known. Each CDR3 is given with its conserved first and last residue. The order of the fields is clone size, J gene, V gene, CDR3 protein. Clone size, where shown, is once, few, many, or a class for clones that have expanded.

- | TRBJ1-2 | TRBV11-3 | CASSEPGEGYTF
- | TRBJ1-1 | TRBV7-2 | CASSPSRKDTEAFF
- | TRBJ2-5 | TRBV2 | CASSELGARETQYF
- | TRBJ1-5 | TRBV15 | CATSSHAGISGQPQHF
few | TRBJ2-7 | TRBV18 | CASSPLGSNPEQYF
few | TRBJ1-1 | TRBV7-9 | CASRPPWTGGTEAFF
- | TRBJ1-3 | TRBV6-5 | CASSYSDVGNTIYF
- | TRBJ2-7 | TRBV6-1 | CASSELPGGGKGHYEQYF
- | TRBJ1-5 | TRBV5-1 | CASSLEGRDQPQHF
few | TRBJ2-1 | TRBV7-3 | CASSLMASGSLKFF
- | TRBJ1-1 | TRBV24-1 | CATSDLSSKEAFF
- | TRBJ1-5 | TRBV5-8 | CASSRGQVSNQPQHF
- | TRBJ2-1 | TRBV12-3/TRBV12-4 | CASSLQSSGVHEQFF
few | TRBJ2-3 | TRBV20-1 | CSARDAEILPDTQYF
many | TRBJ2-3 | TRBV24-1 | CATSVKDTQYF
- | TRBJ2-7 | TRBV18 | CASSSRQGRYEQYF
- | TRBJ1-2 | TRBV5-4 | CASRDRAYGYTF
- | TRBJ2-7 | TRBV12-3/TRBV12-4 | CASSLGPRGPYEQYF
many | TRBJ1-3 | TRBV12-3/TRBV12-4 | CASSLLGLGNTIYF
- | TRBJ1-2 | TRBV7-9 | CASSSPGQALGYTF
- | TRBJ2-3 | TRBV7-2 | CASSLETPFTDTQYF
few | TRBJ1-5 | TRBV7-8 | CASSLAGGQYSNQPQHF
- | TRBJ2-7 | TRBV24-1 | CATSDSGRGVDEQYF
- | TRBJ1-2 | TRBV29-1 | CSVRSAAPTYTF
few | TRBJ2-1 | TRBV4-3 | CASSPFSGVYNEQFF
few | TRBJ2-7 | TRBV12-3/TRBV12-4 | CASSLGGNEYEQYF
few | TRBJ2-7 | TRBV29-1 | CSVHTLDRAYEQYF